The rows below give T cell receptor beta chains drawn from one sample of a study of cytomegalovirus exposure and HLA in healthy donors. Sequenced by immunoSEQ multiplex PCR; TCRdb stores in-frame clones only, minus some. The sample consists of some 130,000 clones, almost 80% of them appearing once. The sequenced material came from PBMCs. These receptors originate from a man in his late teens or twenties in good health and CMV-seronegative. Each CDR3 is given with its conserved first and last residue. The D gene is left open where the match is weak. Size is stated for part of the rows, as once, few or many counts, or as a class when the clone is expanded.

v_call	cdr3_length	d_call	clone_size	j_call	cdr3_nt	cdr3_aa
TRBV19	16	TRBD1	once	TRBJ2-1	TGTGCCAGTAGTATCGGGCAGGGGGCGCCTTCCAATGAGCAGTTCTTC	CASSIGQGAPSNEQFF
TRBV10-3	15	-	once	TRBJ2-3	TGTGCCATCAGTGAGCCAGAACAGGGTACAGATACGCAGTATTTT	CAISEPEQGTDTQYF
TRBV2	13	TRBD1	-	TRBJ1-5	TGTGCCAGCAGGACAGGGCCGGGGCAGCCCCAGCATTTT	CASRTGPGQPQHF
TRBV5-1	15	TRBD1	once	TRBJ2-5	TGCGCCAGCAGGGGAAGGGACAGTGTGATGGAGACCCAGTACTTC	CASRGRDSVMETQYF
TRBV29-1	12	TRBD1	-	TRBJ2-5	TGCAGCGTCGGGACAGGGCAAGAGACCCAGTACTTC	CSVGTGQETQYF
TRBV29-1	12	-	-	TRBJ2-7	TGCAGCGTTGTCAGGGTCCCCCACGGGCAGTACTTC	CSVVRVPHGQYF
TRBV19	15	-	-	TRBJ2-1	TGTGCCAGTAGCGTCAACAGGGACTCCTACAATGAGCAGTTCTTC	CASSVNRDSYNEQFF
TRBV7-2	12	-	-	TRBJ1-3	TGTGCCAGCAGCCTTGATAGGGGTTCCATATATTTT	CASSLDRGSIYF
TRBV14	11	-	-	TRBJ2-1	TGTGCCAGCAGCCTATACAATGAGCAGTTCTTC	CASSLYNEQFF
TRBV18	15	TRBD1	once	TRBJ2-7	TGTGCCAGCTCACAAAGGGACAGTTCGCCACTCGAGCAGTACTTC	CASSQRDSSPLEQYF
TRBV5-1	15	TRBD2	-	TRBJ2-5	TGCGCCAGCAGCTTGAACCCGGGGGGGCAAGAGACCCAGTACTTC	CASSLNPGGQETQYF
TRBV4-2	16	TRBD1	-	TRBJ1-2	TGTGCCAGCAGCCAAGAGGAGGGACAGGGGCGTGAGGGCTACACCTTC	CASSQEEGQGREGYTF
TRBV4-2	20	TRBD1	-	TRBJ1-5	TGTGCCAGCAGCCGAGGGTCCTTACAGGGGGCGCGGATAAGCAATCAGCCCCAGCATTTT	CASSRGSLQGARISNQPQHF
TRBV9	14	TRBD2	few	TRBJ2-3	TGTGCCAGCAGCCCAGCGGGGGGGTTTCATACGCAGTATTTT	CASSPAGGFHTQYF
TRBV5-4	15	-	-	TRBJ2-3	TGTGCCAGCAGCTTTGGCGACTACTACACAGATACGCAGTATTTT	CASSFGDYYTDTQYF
TRBV7-9	15	-	-	TRBJ1-3	TGTGCCAGCTACCTATGGGGGGGAATTGGAAACACCATATATTTT	CASYLWGGIGNTIYF
TRBV19	12	-	few	TRBJ2-4	TGTGCCAGTTTCGGGGAAAAAAACATTCAGTACTTC	CASFGEKNIQYF
TRBV11-3	14	-	-	TRBJ2-5	TGTGCCAGCAGCCTCGGAGAGGGTGGAGAGACCCAGTACTTC	CASSLGEGGETQYF
TRBV7-9	16	-	-	TRBJ1-6	TGTGCCAGCAGCTTAGTGGCGGGCCTTTCTAATTCACCCCTCCACTTT	CASSLVAGLSNSPLHF
TRBV11-2	11	TRBD1	once	TRBJ2-7	TGTGCCAGCACCAAAGGACAGGATCCGTACTTC	CASTKGQDPYF
TRBV30	12	-	-	TRBJ1-1	TGTGCCTGGACAGGGTGGGACACTGAAGCTTTCTTT	CAWTGWDTEAFF
TRBV2	15	-	-	TRBJ2-3	TGTGCCAGCAGTGATGACAGCTTTCAACCAGATACGCAGTATTTT	CASSDDSFQPDTQYF
TRBV27	15	-	-	TRBJ2-7	TGTGCCAGCAGTTTATTGGGGCTTTCAGGCTACGAGCAGTACTTC	CASSLLGLSGYEQYF
TRBV18	12	-	-	TRBJ2-5	TGTGCCAGCTCACGACAGGAGGAGACCCAGTACTTC	CASSRQEETQYF
TRBV5-1	14	TRBD2	-	TRBJ2-1	TGCGCCAGCAGCTTGGGAGCGGGGGGGGTTGAGCAGTTCTTC	CASSLGAGGVEQFF
TRBV7-9	17	-	-	TRBJ2-7	TGTGCCAGCAGCTTAGGTCGGGGGGGGGACAGGGCTTACGAGCAGTACTTC	CASSLGRGGDRAYEQYF
TRBV27	11	-	-	TRBJ2-3	TGTGCCAGCAGTTTGGGCTGGACGCAGTATTTT	CASSLGWTQYF
TRBV5-5	11	-	once	TRBJ2-5	TGTGCCAGCAGCTTGCGGGAGACCCAGTACTTC	CASSLRETQYF
TRBV19	12	-	-	TRBJ1-2	TGTGCCAGTAGTATGCAGGCGTATGGCTACACCTTC	CASSMQAYGYTF
TRBV30	12	-	-	TRBJ1-3	TGTGCCTGGTATGGGGGCGGAAACACCATATATTTT	CAWYGGGNTIYF
TRBV6-5	14	-	-	TRBJ1-2	TGTGCCAGCAGTCCCTACAGGGAGGGCTATGGCTACACCTTC	CASSPYREGYGYTF
TRBV14	16	TRBD1	few	TRBJ2-2	TGTGCCAGCAGCCACCACCGGGACAGAGGAACCGGGGAGCTGTTTTTT	CASSHHRDRGTGELFF
TRBV7-6	17	-	-	TRBJ1-3	TGTGCCAGCAGCTTAGGGACACCTGGAAACTCTGGAAACACCATATATTTT	CASSLGTPGNSGNTIYF
TRBV9	12	-	-	TRBJ2-3	TGTGCCAGCAGCTCTTTCACAGATACGCAGTATTTT	CASSSFTDTQYF
TRBV6-5	13	-	-	TRBJ2-2	TGTGCCAGCCTAGGACAGAACACCGGGGAGCTGTTTTTT	CASLGQNTGELFF
TRBV30	13	-	-	TRBJ2-2	TGTGCCTGGAGTGTACGGGTGACCGGGGAGCTGTTTTTT	CAWSVRVTGELFF
TRBV5-1	12	-	-	TRBJ1-2	TGCGCCAGCAGCTCAGGTCTCTATGGCTACACCTTC	CASSSGLYGYTF
TRBV6-5	15	TRBD1	-	TRBJ2-7	TGTGCCAGCAGTGCGACAGGGGTCGAGCGGTACGAGCAGTACTTC	CASSATGVERYEQYF
TRBV14	17	-	-	TRBJ1-3	TGTGCCAGCAGCCAGGACCAGGGTTTTTTAACTGGAAACACCATATATTTT	CASSQDQGFLTGNTIYF
TRBV4-1	15	-	few	TRBJ1-5	TGCGCCAGCAGCCAAGAGGCGCGCGGAAGTCAGCCCCAGCATTTT	CASSQEARGSQPQHF
TRBV6-5	15	-	few	TRBJ2-2	TGTGCCAGCAGCCGGGGACTCCTATTCACCGGGGAGCTGTTTTTT	CASSRGLLFTGELFF
TRBV6-1	16	-	once	TRBJ1-1	TGTGCCAGCAGTGAAGCTGCGGGGGCGGGGAGCACTGAAGCTTTCTTT	CASSEAAGAGSTEAFF
TRBV25-1	14	-	few	TRBJ2-5	TGTGCCAGCAGTGCCCCTATGTACGGAGAGACCCAGTACTTC	CASSAPMYGETQYF
TRBV6-6	11	-	-	TRBJ1-4	TGTGCCAGCACCAAGAGCGAAAAACTGTTTTTT	CASTKSEKLFF
TRBV4-2	17	TRBD2	-	TRBJ2-2	TGTGCCAGCAGCCAAGCCGGGGGGGGGTCTGGCACCGGGGAGCTGTTTTTT	CASSQAGGGSGTGELFF
TRBV7-9	14	TRBD1	-	TRBJ2-5	TGTGCCAGCAGCCCAAGTACAGGGGTCGAGACCCAGTACTTC	CASSPSTGVETQYF
TRBV4-1	15	-	-	TRBJ2-7	TGCGCCAGCAGCCTCCGAAAGGAGGGCTCCTACGAGCAGTACTTC	CASSLRKEGSYEQYF
TRBV19	13	-	-	TRBJ2-7	TGTGCCAGTAGCCCTGCCAGGGACTACGAGCAGTACTTC	CASSPARDYEQYF
TRBV5-4	15	-	-	TRBJ1-3	TGTGCCAGCAGCTTGGCTGGAGCATCTGGAAACACCATATATTTT	CASSLAGASGNTIYF
TRBV6-5	15	TRBD1	-	TRBJ2-7	TGTGCCAGCAGGAAGACAGGGGGCGCCCCCTACGAGCAGTACTTC	CASRKTGGAPYEQYF
TRBV18	14	-	once	TRBJ2-3	TGTGCCAGCTCACCGAGTAAGGGGACAGATACGCAGTATTTT	CASSPSKGTDTQYF
TRBV27	15	-	-	TRBJ1-2	TGTGCCAGCAGTTTATCGCCCACAGGGTTCTATGGCTACACCTTC	CASSLSPTGFYGYTF
TRBV18	17	TRBD1	once	TRBJ1-2	TGTGCCAGCTCACCAGGAGGGACAGGGCCAAGGAACTATGGCTACACCTTC	CASSPGGTGPRNYGYTF
TRBV7-9	13	TRBD1	-	TRBJ1-2	TGTGCCAGCAGCCTCAACAGGGGGACTGGCTACACCTTC	CASSLNRGTGYTF
TRBV5-6	11	-	-	TRBJ1-1	TGTGCCAGCAGCGTAAGCGATGAAGCTTTCTTT	CASSVSDEAFF
TRBV7-3	13	-	-	TRBJ2-5	TGTGCCAGCAGGGGGACAAACCAAGAGACCCAGTACTTC	CASRGTNQETQYF
TRBV6-1	13	TRBD1	-	TRBJ2-7	TGTGCCAGCAGGACAGGGGCATCCTACGAGCAGTACTTC	CASRTGASYEQYF
TRBV21-1	12	-	-	TRBJ2-3	TGTGCCAGCTGTCGAGGCACAGATACGCAGTATTTT	CASCRGTDTQYF
TRBV6-5	13	TRBD1	-	TRBJ2-7	TGTGCCAGCAGATGGGACAGGTCCGACGAGCAGTACTTC	CASRWDRSDEQYF
TRBV6-6	15	TRBD1	-	TRBJ1-2	TGTGCCAGCAGGGGGACAGGGAGTATTATACGTGGCTACACCTTC	CASRGTGSIIRGYTF